One sample yielded the 18 T cell receptor beta chains listed below, sequenced in a study of cytomegalovirus exposure and HLA in healthy donors. The PCR contained 60 Vbeta and 13 Jbeta primers. Method: immunoSEQ multiplex PCR; TCRdb's copy keeps in-frame clones and lacks some. The top ten clones hold roughly 0.69% of a sample with 150,000 or so clones, more than 80% of them seen once. The sample consisted of PBMCs. The receptor source for this set is a woman between 18 and 29 years old in good health and CMV-seronegative.

The V and J genes are TRBV19 and TRBJ2-3; 7 nucleotides line up with TRBD2. The length of the CDR3 is 12 residues. Per the germline V gene, CDR1 is LNHDA and CDR2 is SQIVND (reference sequence). After removal of 3 bases from V and 6 bases from J, the junction contained 0 bases not matched to a gene. The CDR3 region is CASSMGGDTQYF. The DNA for the CDR3 is TGTGCCAGTAGTATGGGGGGGGATACGCAGTATTTT.

This chain uses TRBV18 with TRBJ1-1, with TRBD1 matching over 8 bases. The CDR3 contains 13 residues. Trimming took 6 bases from V and 6 from J; bases not matched to a gene: 6. The V gene's germline CDR1 is KGHSH and CDR2 LQKENI. The CDR3 sequence: CASSQGAGAEAFF. CDR3 nucleotide sequence: TGTGCCAGCTCCCAGGGGGCAGGTGCTGAAGCTTTCTTT. Supplemented by reference TRBV18 and TRBJ1-1, the full variable domain reads NAGVMQNPRHLVRRRGQEARLRCSPMKGHSHVYWYRQLPEEGLKFMVYLQKENIIDESGMPKERFSAEFPKEGPSILRIQQVVRGDSAAYFCASSQGAGAEAFFGQGTRLTVV.

The rearrangement joins TRBV27 to TRBJ1-2, with 7 bases fitting TRBD1. Trimming took 6 bases from V and 0 from J; bases not matched to a gene: 4. The CDR3 totals 14 residues. CDR1 is MNHEY, CDR2 SMNVEV, per germline (reference sequence). The CDR3 loop is CASSQGVTNYGYTF. As DNA, the CDR3 is TGTGCCAGCAGCCAGGGGGTTACTAACTATGGCTACACCTTC.

The rearrangement uses TRBV5-1 and TRBJ1-5; D gene ambiguous. The V and J ends lost 4 bases and 3 bases respectively, with 8 bases between them. Germline V gene lookup returns CDR1 SGHRS and CDR2 YFSETQ. The length of the CDR3 is 13 residues. CDR3 sequence reads: CASSREPNQPQHF. In DNA form, the CDR3 reads TGCGCCAGCAGCCGCGAGCCCAATCAGCCCCAGCATTTT.

V usage is TRBV29-1 and J usage is TRBJ1-2; tentatively, D is TRBD1 (5 bases). Looked up from germline, CDR1 is SQVTM and CDR2 is ANQGSEA. The V end lost 5 bases, the J end lost 4 bases, and 17 bases lay between the germline ends. This CDR3 is built from 14 residues. DNA for the CDR3: TGCAGCGTTAATTTGGCTGGGGCTCTCTATGGCTACACCTTC. It encodes CSVNLAGALYGYTF. The variable domain in full, with the rest retrieved from reference TRBV29-1 and TRBJ1-2, is SAVISQKPSRDICQRGTSLTIQCQVDSQVTMMFWYRQQPGQSLTLIATANQGSEATYESGFVIDKFPISRPNLTFSTLTVSNMSPEDSSIYLCSVNLAGALYGYTFGSGTRLTVV.

V gene TRBV7-8 combines with J gene TRBJ2-2; D is unresolved. Germline values: CDR1 SGHVS, CDR2 FQNEAQ. The length of the CDR3 is 17 residues. V dropped 1 base and J dropped 0 bases, with 12 bases sitting between them. The CDR3 DNA reads TGTGCCAGCAGCTTAGTACCCGTTCGGGCGAACACCGGGGAGCTGTTTTTT. Protein sequence: CASSLVPVRANTGELFF. Combining the CDR3 with reference TRBV7-8 and TRBJ2-2 gives the whole variable domain GAGVSQSPRYKVAKRGQDVALRCDPISGHVSLFWYQQALGQGPEFLTYFQNEAQLDKSGLPSDRFFAERPEGSVSTLKIQRTQQEDSAVYLCASSLVPVRANTGELFFGEGSRLTVL.

The V and J genes are TRBV7-9 and TRBJ1-3; 7 bases are shared with TRBD1. CDR1 is SEHNR and CDR2 is FQNEAQ in the germline V gene (reference sequence). Unmatched junction bases numbered 6, after V lost 5 bases and J lost 2 bases. The CDR3 spans 15 residues. This CDR3 reads CASSPGQNPGNTIYF. CDR3 coding DNA: TGTGCCAGCAGCCCGGGACAGAACCCTGGAAACACCATATATTTT.

The gene calls are TRBV5-4 and TRBJ2-1, with 9 positions matching TRBD2. This CDR3 has 19 amino acids. Germline V CDR1 and CDR2: SGHNT, YYREEE (reference sequence). Unmatched junction bases numbered 10, after V lost 0 bases and J lost 0 bases. CDR3 bases: TGTGCCAGCAGCTTGGCCCCTAGCGGGACACTTACCTCCTACAATGAGCAGTTCTTC. Amino acid sequence: CASSLAPSGTLTSYNEQFF.

This chain links TRBV11-2 with TRBJ1-3, with TRBD1 matching 7 bases. The CDR3 totals 14 residues. Germline CDR1 reads SGHAT; CDR2 reads FQNNGV. With 6 bases clipped from V and 4 bases from J, the junction kept 6 bases outside the gene matches. The CDR3 nucleotides read TGTGCCAGCAGAATGACAGGGACAGGAAACACCATATATTTT. This codes for CASRMTGTGNTIYF.

V usage is TRBV9 and J usage is TRBJ2-1; 8 nucleotides agree with TRBD2. The CDR3 covers 16 residues. CDR1 and CDR2 (germline): SGDLS, YYNGEE. V gave up 4 bases and J gave up 8 bases; unmatched junction bases: 14. DNA of the CDR3: TGTGCCAGCAGCCCTCGCGGAGCGGGAGTCCTAGATGAGCAGTTCTTC. Protein: CASSPRGAGVLDEQFF.

This sequence joins TRBV18 and TRBJ2-7; D uncertain. Between the trimmed V and J ends, which lost 0 bases and 3 bases, there was a span of 9 bases. CDR3 length: 14 amino acids. Germline V gene sequence: CDR1 KGHSH, CDR2 LQKENI. CDR3 loop: CASSPPSRNYEQYF. The CDR3 region has the DNA TGTGCCAGCTCACCACCTTCCAGGAACTACGAGCAGTACTTC.

The chain is built from TRBV6-6 and TRBJ1-1; no reliable D call. The V end was cut by 0 bases, the J end by 1 base, with 6 bases between. Germline V CDR1 and CDR2: MNHNY, SVGAGI (reference sequence). The CDR3 consists of 14 residues. CDR3 nucleotide sequence: TGTGCCAGCAGTTACTCGGGCCGGAACACTGAAGCTTTCTTT. Protein product: CASSYSGRNTEAFF.

This chain connects TRBV19 to TRBJ2-7; 11 nucleotides align to TRBD2. From germline, CDR1 is LNHDA and CDR2 SQIVND (reference sequence). V gave up 5 bases and J gave up 0 bases; unmatched junction bases: 6. This CDR3 spans 16 amino acids. CDR3: CASSPGTSGPSYEQYF. The CDR3 DNA reads TGTGCCAGTAGTCCTGGGACTAGCGGTCCCTCCTACGAGCAGTACTTC.

The chain couples TRBV2 to TRBJ2-7; 10 nucleotides align to TRBD1. This CDR3 region has 14 residues. Looked up from germline, CDR1 is SNHLY and CDR2 is FYNNEI. The ends lost 7 bases at V and 7 bases at J; junction bases unmatched: 10. The CDR3 here is CASTETGGGWEQYF. In DNA, the CDR3 is TGTGCCAGCACCGAGACAGGGGGCGGGTGGGAGCAGTACTTC.

The sample holds a few counts of this clone. This chain joins TRBV7-8 and TRBJ2-1, with 7 bases aligning to TRBD2. Germline V CDR1 and CDR2: SGHVS, FQNEAQ. V shed 5 bases and J 6 bases; nucleotides not matched to a gene: 10. The CDR3 has 15 amino acids. CDR3 sequence (DNA): TGTGCCAGCAGCAAGGGACTACCCAATATCAATGAGCAGTTCTTC. Translation gives CASSKGLPNINEQFF.

The chain combines TRBV4-3 with TRBJ2-1; 7 nucleotides align to TRBD2. The CDR3 runs to 14 residues. Germline CDR1 and CDR2: LGHNA and YSLEER. The trim removed 1 base at V and 11 bases at J, leaving 8 bases unmatched. Written as DNA, the CDR3 is TGCGCCAGCAGCCAAGGTTCTACTAGCGTTAAGCAGTTCTTC. As protein: CASSQGSTSVKQFF.

V usage is TRBV10-3 and J usage is TRBJ2-2, with a possible D match to TRBD2 (6 bases). V was pared by 6 bases and J by 3 bases, with 20 bases between. Germline CDR1 is ENHRY and CDR2 is SYGVKD. The CDR3 has 17 amino acids. The CDR3 coding sequence is TGTGCCATCAGAGACAGTCCCGGAGGGTACGACACCGGGGAGCTGTTTTTT. This gives the protein CAIRDSPGGYDTGELFF.

This rearrangement joins TRBV28 to TRBJ2-7, with 7 bases fitting TRBD1. Germline V lookup: CDR1 MDHEN, CDR2 SYDVKM. The CDR3 is made up of 15 amino acids. V shed 3 bases, J shed 2 bases, and the junction held 7 bases outside the gene matches. CDR3 in DNA: TGTGCCAGCAGTTTGTTACAGGGGCCAACCTACGAGCAGTACTTC. Translated, it gives CASSLLQGPTYEQYF.